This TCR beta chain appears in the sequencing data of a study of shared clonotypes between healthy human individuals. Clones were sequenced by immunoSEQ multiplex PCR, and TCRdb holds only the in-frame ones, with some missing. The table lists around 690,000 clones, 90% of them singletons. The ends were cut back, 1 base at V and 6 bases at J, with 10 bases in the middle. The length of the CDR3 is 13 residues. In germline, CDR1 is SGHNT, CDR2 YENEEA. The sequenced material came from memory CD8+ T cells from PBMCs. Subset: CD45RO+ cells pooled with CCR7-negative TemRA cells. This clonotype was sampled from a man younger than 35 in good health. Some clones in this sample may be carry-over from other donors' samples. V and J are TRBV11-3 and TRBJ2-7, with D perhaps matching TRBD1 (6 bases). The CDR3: CASSLAPQGEQYF. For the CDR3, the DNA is TGTGCCAGCAGCTTAGCACCACAGGGCGAGCAGTACTTC.